The 8 T cell receptor beta chains presented below share a single source sample, sequenced in a study of blood T cell repertoires in COVID-19. Produced via immunoSEQ multiplex PCR; TCRdb's table is partial and in-frame only. Of 150,000 to 200,000 clones listed, around 87% are singletons. Sequenced material: peripheral blood. These receptor sequences come from a man aged 40-50 years with active or convalescent COVID-19.

CDR3 nucleotide sequence: TGCGCCAGCAGTGAGTCGACAGGGGGTAAAGCTTTCTTT. Its protein is CASSESTGGKAFF. The V call is TRBV10-2, the J call TRBJ1-1; TRBD1 matches 9 bases. This CDR3 has 13 amino acids. CDR1 WSHSY and CDR2 SAAADI come from the germline V gene. J lost 9 bases, V lost 0 bases, and 2 bases had no gene match.

The genes are TRBV5-1 and TRBJ1-1; a possible D gene is TRBD1 (5 bases). Between the trimmed V and J ends, which lost 5 bases and 4 bases, there was a span of 12 bases. The CDR3 extends over 13 amino acids. From germline, CDR1 is SGHRS and CDR2 YFSETQ. The CDR3 sequence is CASRFREGTEAFF. The CDR3 DNA sequence: TGCGCCAGCAGGTTCAGGGAGGGCACTGAAGCTTTCTTT. Full variable domain (rest looked up from reference TRBV5-1 and TRBJ1-1): KAGVTQTPRYLIKTRGQQVTLSCSPISGHRSVSWYQQTPGQGLQFLFEYFSETQRNKGNFPGRFSGRQFSNSRSEMNVSTLELGDSALYLCASRFREGTEAFFGQGTRLTVV.

This chain connects TRBV6-1 to TRBJ2-7; possible D gene TRBD1, 5 bases. The CDR3 is made up of 15 amino acids. Germline values: CDR1 MNHNS, CDR2 SASEGT. V lost 0 bases and J lost 2, with 11 bases in between. CDR3 DNA: TGTGCCAGCAGTGAAGCCAGACAGTTACCCTACGAGCAGTACTTC. It translates to CASSEARQLPYEQYF.

The chain couples TRBV7-9 to TRBJ1-1, with 7 bases matching TRBD1. The CDR3 spans 12 residues. The V segment lost 4 bases and the J segment 7 bases; nucleotides outside the gene matches: 3. Germline V gene data show CDR1 as SEHNR and CDR2 as FQNEAQ (reference sequence). The DNA for the CDR3 is TGTGCCAGCAGCTCGGGACAGCTTGAAGCTTTCTTT. It yields the protein CASSSGQLEAFF.

The chain joins TRBV28 to TRBJ2-7, with 11 positions matching TRBD1. V lost 4 bases and J lost 5; bases outside the gene matches: 7. The germline V gene encodes CDR1 MDHEN and CDR2 SYDVKM. The CDR3 runs 15 residues. This CDR3 is CASSSGQGVYHEQYF. The CDR3 bases are TGTGCCAGCAGTTCGGGACAGGGGGTTTACCACGAGCAGTACTTC. The whole variable domain, remainder taken from reference TRBV28 and TRBJ2-7, is DVKVTQSSRYLVKRTGEKVFLECVQDMDHENMFWYRQDPGLGLRLIYFSYDVKMKEKGDIPEGYSVSREKKERFSLILESASTNQTSMYLCASSSGQGVYHEQYFGPGTRLTVT.

This clone was picked up one time. The chain couples TRBV6-1 to TRBJ1-5; D possibly corresponds to TRBD1 (6 bases). V lost 2 bases and J 3 bases, leaving 11 bases between the germline ends. The CDR3 is 15 amino acids. The germline V gene has CDR1 MNHNS and CDR2 SASEGT. The CDR3 nucleotides are TGTGCCAGCAGTGAAACGGACAGATTCAATCAGCCCCAGCATTTT. Encoded protein: CASSETDRFNQPQHF.

V and J are TRBV15 and TRBJ2-1; 11 bases align to TRBD2. The ends lost 3 bases at V and 4 bases at J; junction bases unmatched: 8. The CDR3 loop spans 17 amino acids. CDR1 and CDR2 (germline): LNHNV, YYDKDF (reference sequence). CDR3 protein: CATSSTSGGPLYNEQFF. The CDR3 region has the DNA TGTGCCACCAGCAGTACTAGCGGGGGCCCTTTATACAATGAGCAGTTCTTC. Based on the CDR3 plus reference TRBV15 and TRBJ2-1, the full variable domain is DAMVIQNPRYQVTQFGKPVTLSCSQTLNHNVMYWYQQKSSQAPKLLFHYYDKDFNNEADTPDNFQSRRPNTSFCFLDIRSPGLGDTAMYLCATSSTSGGPLYNEQFFGPGTRLTVL.

The chain joins TRBV20-1 to TRBJ2-1; the match to TRBD1 covers 7 bases. With V trimmed by 3 bases and J by 2 bases, 4 bases remained unmatched. Germline V lookup: CDR1 DFQATT, CDR2 SNEGSKA (reference sequence). CDR3 size: 14 residues. CDR3 coding DNA: TGCAGTGCTAGTTCCGGGACAGCCTACAATGAGCAGTTCTTC. This translates into CSASSGTAYNEQFF.